The 7 T cell receptor beta chains below come from one sample, sequenced in a study of blood T cell repertoires in COVID-19. Here immunoSEQ multiplex PCR was the method, and the copy in TCRdb shows in-frame clones only, minus some. Among fewer than 250,000 clones listed, under 85% were seen once. Material for sequencing was peripheral blood. The receptors were sampled from a human donor in a cohort sampled during active COVID-19.

The J gene is TRBJ2-7, the V gene TRBV19, with D possibly matching TRBD1 (6 bases). The CDR3 consists of 15 residues. Deletions cut 4 bases from V and 1 base from J, with 14 bases between. Germline CDR1 LNHDA, CDR2 SQIVND (reference sequence). CDR3 amino acids: CASSTRQADSYEQYF. The CDR3 DNA sequence: TGTGCCAGTAGTACCCGACAGGCAGATTCCTACGAGCAGTACTTC. Variable domain in full (rest from reference TRBV19 and TRBJ2-7): DGGITQSPKYLFRKEGQNVTLSCEQNLNHDAMYWYRQDPGQGLRLIYYSQIVNDFQKGDIAEGYSVSREKKESFPLTVTSAQKNPTAFYLCASSTRQADSYEQYFGPGTRLTVT.

V is TRBV5-4 and J is TRBJ2-5; D not resolved. Germline lookup yields CDR1 SGHNT and CDR2 YYREEE (reference sequence). The CDR3 extends over 14 amino acids. The V gene lost 0 bases and the J gene lost 1 base, with 7 bases spanning the gap. The CDR3 nucleotides are TGTGCCAGCAGCTTGGTGCCAGTCCAAGAGACCCAGTACTTC. Encoded protein: CASSLVPVQETQYF.

CDR3 sequence: CSAKGGTEAFF. The CDR3 nucleotides read TGCAGTGCTAAAGGGGGTACTGAAGCTTTCTTT. J is TRBJ1-1 and V is TRBV20-1; a possible D gene is TRBD1 (6 bases). V was cut by 4 bases and J by 5 bases, with 8 bases left in between. Germline V gene lookup returns CDR1 DFQATT and CDR2 SNEGSKA (reference sequence). The length of the CDR3 is 11 residues.

V and J are TRBV7-2 and TRBJ1-1; D is ambiguous. This CDR3 comprises 14 residues. CDR1 SGHTA and CDR2 FQGNSA come from the germline V gene. Trimming removed 5 bases from V and 9 bases from J, with 19 bases in between. CDR3 DNA sequence: TGTGCCAGCAGCCCGACAATTACCCCCCGGAAAGCTTTCTTT. It codes for CASSPTITPRKAFF.

This clone was seen only a few times. V and J are TRBV19 and TRBJ1-3; D call uncertain. CDR3 length: 15 amino acids. With 6 bases removed from V and 4 bases from J, the gap between germline ends came to 16 bases. The germline V gene has CDR1 LNHDA and CDR2 SQIVND (reference sequence). CDR3: CASRTSPERGNTIYF. The CDR3 DNA is TGTGCCAGTAGGACATCACCTGAAAGGGGAAACACCATATATTTT.

The V gene is TRBV4-1, the J gene TRBJ2-7, with D possibly matching TRBD2 (5 bases). Germline V CDR1 and CDR2: MGHRA, YSYEKL. V was pared by 4 bases and J by 0 bases, with 10 bases between. This CDR3 is built from 14 residues. CDR3 protein: CASSPRTVSYEQYF. The CDR3 nucleotides are TGCGCCAGCAGCCCGAGGACTGTCTCCTACGAGCAGTACTTC.

This clone was counted between two and nine times. The chain links TRBV6-2 or TRBV6-3 to TRBJ2-2, with 8 bases aligning to TRBD2. The J segment lost 7 bases and the V segment lost 5 bases, leaving 6 bases of the junction unmatched. From germline, CDR1 is MNHEY and CDR2 SVGEGT. CDR3 length: 14 amino acids. The CDR3 spells CASSGGGFGGELFF. The CDR3 nucleotides read TGTGCCAGCAGTGGCGGGGGGTTCGGCGGGGAGCTGTTTTTT.